The clone carrying this T cell receptor (beta chain) was observed a few times. Its antigen is currently unknown. This may be a read error, as it is one base from a much larger clone. The sorted Tregs were CD4+CD25+CD127-/low cells. One entry per CDR3 protein results from TCRdb running MiXCR on the 5' RACE reads. This sample has around 30,000 distinct CDR3 sequences, with approximately 30% found just once. Study-wide points: The larger cohort examined one V-J beta rearrangement, not whole repertoires. Tumor Tregs overlapped most with tumor, then blood, naive CD4+ cells.

This sequence was found in a female donor with breast cancer. The specimen sequenced was tumor-infiltrating Tregs sorted from the breast tumor.

In nucleotides, the CDR3 is TGTGCCAGCAGCTGCGGTTTTGTCGATGAGCAGTTCTTC. Translated, it gives CASSCGFVDEQFF. The genes are TRBV7-3 and TRBJ2-1; D not resolved. There are 13 residues in the CDR3. Germline CDR1 SGHTA, CDR2 FQGTGA. Trimming took 4 bases from V and 8 from J, leaving 12 bases between them.